The 18 T cell receptor beta chains given below trace back to one sample, sequenced in a study of OX40 agonist ivuxolimab in advanced cancers. TCRdb keeps only in-frame clones here, not all; method: immunoSEQ multiplex PCR. This table holds roughly 11,000 clones, about 86% found once. The source material was CD4+ or CD8+ T cells sorted from blood, sampled in a trial of the OX40 agonist ivuxolimab. These receptors came from an adult with an advanced solid tumor such as melanoma, head and neck, liver or kidney cancer.

The rearrangement joins TRBV28 to TRBJ2-2; 8 bases agree with TRBD1. J gave up 2 bases and V 9 bases, and 5 bases lay outside the gene matches. Germline lookup yields CDR1 MDHEN and CDR2 SYDVKM. The CDR3 has 14 residues. This chain's CDR3 is CASNGQGNTGELFF. As DNA, the CDR3 is TGTGCCAGTAATGGACAGGGAAACACCGGGGAGCTGTTTTTT.

V is TRBV9 and J is TRBJ2-3; 10 positions match TRBD2. The CDR3 loop spans 16 amino acids. Germline trimming cut 4 bases from V and 4 bases from J; bases unmatched to any gene: 9. The germline V gene encodes CDR1 SGDLS and CDR2 YYNGEE. The CDR3 protein is CASSPYPSGGSDTQYF. The DNA for the CDR3 is TGTGCCAGCAGCCCATACCCTAGCGGGGGTTCAGATACGCAGTATTTT.

The DNA for the CDR3 is TGCAGCGTTGAGAGTGTTCAACTAGGCAAAAACATTCAGTACTTC. Amino acid sequence: CSVESVQLGKNIQYF. The chain couples TRBV29-1 to TRBJ2-4; perhaps TRBD2 as D (5 bases). The CDR3 runs to 15 residues. Germline lookup yields CDR1 SQVTM and CDR2 ANQGSEA. Trimming cost V 3 bases and J 3 bases, with 15 bases left between them. The variable domain in full, with the rest retrieved from reference TRBV29-1 and TRBJ2-4, is SAVISQKPSRDICQRGTSLTIQCQVDSQVTMMFWYRQQPGQSLTLIATANQGSEATYESGFVIDKFPISRPNLTFSTLTVSNMSPEDSSIYLCSVESVQLGKNIQYFGAGTRLSVL.

The J gene is TRBJ1-2, the V gene TRBV29-1; D unresolved. With 0 bases removed from V and 3 bases from J, the gap between germline ends came to 11 bases. Germline-derived CDR1 and CDR2 are SQVTM and ANQGSEA. The CDR3 sequence is 14 residues long. This CDR3 reads CSVEDVGEDYGYTF. The CDR3 DNA reads as TGCAGCGTTGAAGATGTCGGGGAAGACTATGGCTACACCTTC.

The chain carries TRBV6-6 and TRBJ2-5; D call uncertain. Trimming shortened V by 7 bases and J by 5 bases, and 11 bases separated the two germline ends. Germline V CDR1 and CDR2: MNHNY, SVGAGI (reference sequence). The CDR3 covers 12 residues. CDR3 nucleotides: TGTGCCAGCACCGGGCAGATTGAGACCCAGTACTTC. Protein: CASTGQIETQYF.

The chain has TRBV10-1 and TRBJ2-1, with D perhaps matching TRBD1 (7 bases). This CDR3 is 16 amino acids long. V was trimmed by 2 bases and J by 7 bases, leaving 18 bases between them. The germline CDR1 and CDR2 sequences are WNHNN and SYGVQD (reference sequence). The CDR3 coding sequence is TGCGCCAGCAGTGAGGCGGGACAGTGCCTCTTAAATGAGCAGTTCTTC. Residues: CASSEAGQCLLNEQFF.

Here the CDR3 reads CASSPGSTDTQYF. CDR3 in DNA: TGTGCCAGCAGCCCCGGGAGCACAGATACGCAGTATTTT. The chain has TRBV7-9 and TRBJ2-3; D gene ambiguous. Germline V CDR1 and CDR2: SEHNR, FQNEAQ (reference sequence). Deletions cut 5 bases from V and 0 bases from J, with 6 bases between. The CDR3 spans 13 residues.

The genes are TRBV12-5 and TRBJ1-5, with D uncertain. Per the germline V gene, CDR1 is LGHNT and CDR2 is FRNRAP. This CDR3 has 16 residues. Between the trimmed V and J ends, which lost 3 bases and 0 bases, there was a span of 12 bases. CDR3 loop: CASGFPSPYSNQPQHF. DNA for the CDR3: TGTGCTAGTGGTTTCCCCAGTCCCTATAGCAATCAGCCCCAGCATTTT.

J is TRBJ2-1 and V is TRBV6-1, with TRBD1 as a possible D gene (6 bases). The CDR3 has 16 residues. Looked up from germline, CDR1 is MNHNS and CDR2 is SASEGT. V lost 3 bases, J lost 8 bases, and 20 bases lay in between. The CDR3 spells CASSDLRGQGLDEQFF. The CDR3 DNA reads TGTGCCAGCAGTGATCTAAGAGGGCAGGGGTTGGATGAGCAGTTCTTC.

This chain links TRBV23-1 with TRBJ2-3, with D perhaps TRBD1 or TRBD2 (5 bases each). TRBV23-1 is recorded as an ORF, its role being uncertain. The V and J ends lost 2 bases and 7 bases respectively, with 19 bases between them. The CDR3 is made up of 16 amino acids. CDR3 amino acids: CASSQRDPTVGNTQYF. Written as DNA, the CDR3 is TGCGCCAGCAGTCAACGGGACCCCACCGTGGGGAATACGCAGTATTTT.

The V gene is TRBV19, the J gene TRBJ1-1; the match to TRBD1 covers 10 bases. Germline V gene lookup returns CDR1 LNHDA and CDR2 SQIVND (reference sequence). V was pared by 7 bases and J by 0 bases, with 14 bases of the junction left unmatched. The CDR3 is 18 amino acids. The CDR3 DNA follows: TGTGCCAGTACCCAAACTTGGGACAGGGGTAACGTGAACACTGAAGCTTTCTTT. This encodes CASTQTWDRGNVNTEAFF.

V gene TRBV5-4 combines with J gene TRBJ2-7, with TRBD2 identical over 14 bases. CDR3 length equals 17 residues. Germline CDR1 and CDR2: SGHNT and YYREEE (reference sequence). V dropped 4 bases and J dropped 3; count of bases not matched to a gene: 9. CDR3 coding DNA: TGTGCCAGCAGCGCGTCCCCGGGACTAGCGGGAGACTACGAGCAGTACTTC. This codes for CASSASPGLAGDYEQYF.

This chain joins TRBV7-2 and TRBJ2-1; 10 bases are a match to TRBD2. Germline V lookup: CDR1 SGHTA, CDR2 FQGNSA. This CDR3 comprises 19 residues. V shed 0 bases and J 2 bases; nucleotides not matched to a gene: 10. The CDR3: CASSLARSTSGRAYNEQFF. The CDR3 DNA reads TGTGCCAGCAGCTTAGCTCGGTCGACTAGCGGGCGGGCCTACAATGAGCAGTTCTTC.

Of note for this clone: At one end, the junction sequence differs from germline, possibly due to a read error. The genes are TRBV9 and TRBJ2-1; 9 nucleotides line up with TRBD2. The CDR3 contains 18 residues. Germline-derived CDR1 and CDR2 are SGDLS and YYNGEE. The CDR3 loop is CASSEGLWREGSYNGQFF. CDR3 DNA sequence: TGTGCCAGCAGCGAGGGCCTCTGGCGGGAGGGCTCCTACAATGGGCAGTTCTTC.

The gene calls are TRBV5-1 and TRBJ2-1; TRBD1 agrees at 10 bases. Germline lookup yields CDR1 SGHRS and CDR2 YFSETQ. The CDR3 loop spans 14 amino acids. Trimming removed 4 bases from V and 8 bases from J; junction bases left unmatched: 6. The CDR3 loop is CASSLGQGVDEQFF. CDR3 bases: TGCGCCAGCAGCCTCGGACAGGGGGTGGATGAGCAGTTCTTC.

This chain uses TRBV29-1 with TRBJ1-2; D possibly corresponds to TRBD1 (5 bases). Looked up from germline, CDR1 is SQVTM and CDR2 is ANQGSEA. There are 13 residues in the CDR3. V was pared by 7 bases and J by 2 bases, with 14 bases between. This CDR3 is CSGKTAGNYGYTF. The CDR3 DNA sequence: TGCAGCGGGAAGACAGCGGGGAACTATGGCTACACCTTC.

V is TRBV10-3 and J is TRBJ1-2; D call uncertain. The CDR3 covers 12 residues. Germline CDR1 reads ENHRY; CDR2 reads SYGVKD. V was cut by 2 bases and J by 4 bases, with 5 bases left in between. This CDR3 reads CAISEEIYGYTF. For the CDR3, the DNA is TGTGCCATCAGTGAGGAGATCTATGGCTACACCTTC.

This rearrangement joins TRBV4-3 to TRBJ2-2; 8 bases agree with TRBD2. The V gene's germline CDR1 is LGHNA and CDR2 YSLEER. Losses at the gene ends were 1 base for V and 4 bases for J; bases not matched to a gene: 14. CDR3 size: 19 residues. For the CDR3, the DNA is TGCGCCAGCAGCCAAGCCATAGCGGGGCCCTCGACCGGCACCGGGGAGCTGTTTTTT. It specifies CASSQAIAGPSTGTGELFF.